This TCR beta chain derives from a study of cytomegalovirus exposure and HLA in healthy donors (TCRdb year 2017). With respect to the entire study: An earlier analysis of roughly 500 of the donors reported 250 to 300 Gb of sequence data and some 100 million unique TCR beta sequences from some 180 million T cells. Roughly 300 gigabases of sequencing data and tens of millions of unique TCR sequences made up an early release that covered approximately 620 HLA-typed donors. Of the 300 to 500 genotyped donors, approximately 80% were placed in the genetic ancestry cluster associated with self-reported Caucasian donors. The study was designed to test whether signatures of past pathogen exposure could be identified by cataloging public T cell receptors. The study profiled the T cell repertoires of 500 to 800 subjects by immunosequencing and related them to cytomegalovirus serostatus. Besides the first cohort of approximately 710 subjects, a separate validation cohort made up of 90 to 150 different subjects was used. To predict cytomegalovirus infection status, the study combined high-throughput TCR immunosequencing, statistical association of individual TCRs with disease status, and machine learning. A later analysis re-examined previously published TCR beta repertoires from just over 650 donors and added high-resolution HLA genotyping to investigate patterns of TCR occurrence. Rather than drawing on any new phenotypic data, the later analysis identified candidate immune exposures from TCR beta sequences and the way those sequences occurred across donors. In an earlier analysis of a few hundred of the donors, high-throughput TCR beta sequencing was used to judge whether each TCR beta V gene segment behaved as functional or pseudogenic. Donor age, sex, ethnicity and CMV serostatus were collected together with the repertoire data. A later genetic analysis used genome-wide SNP genotypes for about 60% of the 666 donors, treating that subset as a discovery cohort. Every discovery cohort repertoire had been produced on one sequencing platform. HLA typing covered class I and class II loci at four-digit resolution. Typing coverage varied by locus: about 620-630 donors for A, B, C, DRB1 and DQB1; around 560 for DQA1; approximately 570 for DPA1; 450 to 480 for DPB1. Several DR-DQ haplotypes were treated as single units for association and clustering because of strong linkage in the cohort. Across around 400 genotyped donors of the cohort, an average of about 250,000 unique TCR beta nucleotide sequences per donor were sequenced, and roughly 18% of those sequences were non-productive.

The method behind the library was the immunoSEQ multiplex PCR assay. For the multiplex PCR, a mixture combining 60 forward primers for TCR Vbeta segments and 13 reverse primers for TCR Jbeta segments was used. A multiplex PCR assay on genomic DNA amplified the CDR3 region of rearranged TCR beta genes. The amplified TCR beta libraries were sequenced on the Illumina HiSeq System as 87-base-pair reads. The original pipeline was this. In a later analysis, 77 million or so unique TCR beta chains were counted across the approximately 670 repertoires, and some 10 million of these chains were shared by at least two donors. Raw reads were error-corrected and collapsed into unique sequences by a nearest-neighbor algorithm in which closely related sequences were merged to remove PCR and sequencing errors. Alignment of CDR3 sequences to IMGT reference sequences was used to assign V, D and J gene segments. For a sequence to be retained, a match of at least six nucleotides to both a V gene segment and a J gene segment was required. A rearrangement counted as productive if the CDR3 had no stop codons and remained in frame with V and J, and every other rearrangement counted as non-productive. Following IMGT convention, CDR3 was defined as the stretch from the second conserved V-encoded cysteine to the conserved J-encoded phenylalanine. The earlier analysis of fewer than 700 of the donors excluded sequences that lacked an unambiguous match to a single V gene segment. An earlier analysis of fewer than 750 of the donors classified V segments as functional when productive rearrangements were above 56.7% and as segregating when the standard deviation between donors was above 5%. A statistical classification framework was built for diagnosing cytomegalovirus status from the catalog of TCR beta chain sequences. A later analysis assigned V and J genes by comparing TCR nucleotide sequences with IMGT/GENE-DB human TR gene sequences. The TCRdist pipeline was used in a later analysis to assign CDR3 sequences and most-parsimonious VDJ recombination scenarios. In a later analysis, each TCR beta chain was defined by its CDR3 amino acid sequence together with its V-gene family, and reads without a unique V-gene family were excluded. A later analysis removed several hundred highly shared, low-generation-probability nucleotide sequences to deal with suspected cross-contamination and a sequencing artifact. For each public chain, a later analysis derived a clonal expansion index from normalized ranks of inferred template counts within each repertoire. In a later analysis, generation probabilities were computed using a VDJ recombination model fitted to out-of-frame rearrangements, and the results were checked against IGoR. A later analysis scored TCR-TCR, TCR-HLA and TCR-CMV co-occurrence with hypergeometric tests, applying a repertoire-size bias correction to TCR pairs. In a later analysis, false discovery rates were estimated by permuting HLA or CMV assignments 20 times. In a later analysis, co-occurring TCRs were grouped with DBSCAN, and TCRdist sequence similarity was added when clustering was performed within HLA-allele-positive subsets. For co-occurrence clustering, repertoires with fewer than 30,000 or more than 120,000 public chains were excluded, along with 5 or 6 repertoires with anomalous nucleotide sharing. Held by TCRdb, this immuneACCESS table contains in-frame sequences only and omits some clones. Under half of the omission traces to an unresolved V gene where checked; the cause of the rest is unknown. V and J calls and clone size are those listed in that table; D and trimming were worked out from the DNA. In this sample the table shows about 200,000 clones, 80% to 90% of which occur a single time. The top ten clones comprise 2.9% of the sample.

The germline V end is reduced by 3 bases and the J end by 9 bases; junction bases left unmatched: 10. CDR1 and CDR2 were assigned from the germline V gene as SNHLY and FYNNEI. From cysteine to phenylalanine, the CDR3 is 15 amino acids long. Of all the DNA, just the CDR3 is kept, 45 bases in frame from base 1. In total, just over 650 healthy bone marrow donors made up the cohort. All cohort members were sampled while nominally healthy, although unrecorded immune exposures were likely present. The donor tested CMV seronegative, placing the donor among the roughly 340 seronegative members of the cohort. A peripheral blood sample was collected from each donor, and TCR beta sequencing was performed on peripheral blood mononuclear cells. The Qiagen DNeasy Blood Extraction Kit was used to extract genomic DNA from the blood cell samples. In the case of this clone: The specificity of this receptor is unknown. No much larger clone is present one base from it, and per-base qualities are unavailable.

Study-wide findings and limitations: Because the 87-base-pair reads could not distinguish some IMGT-functional V segments, including TRBV6-2 and TRBV6-3, those segments were excluded. An earlier analysis of approximately 540 of the donors showed that most TCR beta V segments appeared in productive rearrangements either about 87% or about 30% of the time, which broadly matched IMGT annotations. A later analysis found that TCR association rates varied across HLA loci, with DRB1 alleles showing the most associated TCRs and HLA-C alleles the fewest. When HLA alleles, especially DR and DQ, strongly co-occurred, attributing TCR associations to individual alleles was difficult. A further reported finding was that TCR beta sequences accurately predicted the HLA-A and HLA-B alleles for most subjects in the first cohort. At a false discovery rate of 0.05, a later analysis linked roughly 17,000 TCR beta sequences to specific HLA alleles. Because counts were too low, some 17 rarely observed V segments, including chromosome 9 orphons, were excluded from the earlier analysis of a few hundred of the donors. Because HLA typing was unavailable for some donors at each locus, only the typed subset was used in association tests. The authors suggested that the approach could potentially be generalized to other disease states and immunological phenotypes. In a later genetic analysis, fewer N-insertions in productive TCRs were reported among donors in an Asian-associated ancestry cluster than the approximately 670-donor mean. A cluster of highly shared sequence variants was judged likely to represent a technical artifact of the sequencing pipeline. The classifier was reported to diagnose cytomegalovirus status with high specificity and sensitivity in both the original cohort and the validation cohort. A total of fewer than 200 TCR beta chains were listed by the study as associated with cytomegalovirus. Most TCR sequences were seen in very few donors, while some public TCRs were found in many individuals. Roughly uniform sequencing depth across donors was assumed in presence/absence analyses, although this assumption may not hold. Three of the identified cytomegalovirus-associated TCR beta chains were confirmed in vitro to be specific for cytomegalovirus antigens. Only TCR beta chains were sequenced in this cohort, and the absence of alpha or paired-chain data limited detectable features. According to a later analysis, parvovirus B19, influenza, CMV and Epstein-Barr virus appeared linked to several top co-occurrence clusters. Linkage disequilibrium might explain the correlated functional status among segregating V segments, but an unknown experimental factor could not be ruled out. In a later analysis, HLA-associated TCR beta chains were found to be more clonally expanded and to have lower generation probabilities than equally common non-associated chains. An association between a missense DCLRE1C variant and V-gene and J-gene trimming of TCR beta chains was found in a later genetic analysis and replicated in an independent cohort. In a later analysis, most CMV-associated TCR beta chains were found to appear HLA-restricted, with HLA associations seemingly driven largely by CMV exposure. Immune exposure information for the cohort was limited to CMV serostatus.

In this chain, TRBV2 is recombined with TRBJ2-4; TRBD2 matches 8 bases in the middle. Input material: PBMCs. The sequence was obtained from a man younger than 45 in good health and CMV-seronegative. CDR3 reads: CASSERTSSQGIQYF. The DNA is TGTGCCAGCAGTGAGAGGACTAGCAGTCAAGGCATTCAGTACTTC.